This paragraph reports one TCR beta chain. These data belong to a study of blood T cell repertoires in COVID-19. The CDR3 contains 13 residues. Germline CDR1 MDHEN, CDR2 SYDVKM. Here immunoSEQ multiplex PCR was the method, and the copy in TCRdb shows in-frame clones only, minus some. The sample lists approximately 98,000 clones, about 85% occurring once. The sample taken for sequencing was peripheral blood. This TCR derives from a woman in her 70s with acute or convalescent COVID-19. The genes are TRBV28 and TRBJ1-1, with D possibly matching TRBD1 (5 bases). The CDR3 here is CAEQEGLGTEAFF. In DNA form, the CDR3 reads TGTGCAGAGCAGGAGGGGTTGGGGACTGAAGCTTTCTTT.